The 5 T cell receptor beta chains below all came from one sample that was sequenced in a study of cytomegalovirus exposure and HLA in healthy donors. Some clones are missing from TCRdb's copy, which holds only in-frame ones; the method was immunoSEQ multiplex PCR. The sample has more than 95,000 clones, roughly 95% seen once. Input material: PBMCs. The source is a man between 18 and 29 years old in good health and CMV-seronegative.

The chain employs TRBV5-6 and TRBJ2-7; maybe TRBD2 (5 bases). The CDR3 spans 13 residues. V gave up 0 bases and J gave up 6 bases, with 10 bases separating them. Germline V lookup: CDR1 SGHDT, CDR2 YYEEEE. The CDR3 DNA sequence: TGTGCCAGCAGCTTGGGAGGGATCCTCGAGCAGTACTTC. This encodes CASSLGGILEQYF.

This chain joins TRBV6-6 and TRBJ1-5, with no clear D. Germline assignment: CDR1 MNHNY and CDR2 SVGAGI (reference sequence). This CDR3 is 15 amino acids long. V was clipped by 7 bases and J by 3 bases, with 16 bases between them. CDR3 sequence reads: CASTQQRQDNQPQHF. The CDR3 DNA reads TGTGCCAGCACGCAACAGCGGCAGGACAATCAGCCCCAGCATTTT.

The rearrangement joins TRBV27 to TRBJ2-6, with D possibly matching TRBD2 (6 bases). Looked up from germline, CDR1 is MNHEY and CDR2 is SMNVEV (reference sequence). The ends were cut back, 3 bases at V and 0 bases at J, with 12 bases in the middle. The CDR3 has 17 amino acids. The CDR3 sequence is CASSFGGAGSGANVLTF. CDR3 in DNA: TGTGCCAGCAGTTTCGGCGGGGCGGGCTCTGGGGCCAACGTCCTGACTTTC.

This clone was observed a single time. The same CDR3 can be traced to other DNA sequences in this sample. This chain joins TRBV9 and TRBJ2-7; D gene unclear. CDR1 is SGDLS, CDR2 YYNGEE, per germline. This CDR3 spans 13 amino acids. The germline V and J ends were trimmed by 0 bases and 2 bases, with 6 bases remaining between them. For the CDR3, the DNA is TGTGCCAGCAGCGTAGGTAGTACCTACGAGCAGTACTTC. Its protein is CASSVGSTYEQYF.

The chain uses TRBV29-1 and TRBJ1-1, with D maybe TRBD1 (5 bases). CDR1 and CDR2 (germline): SQVTM, ANQGSEA. CDR3 length: 13 residues. CDR3 nucleotide sequence: TGCAGTGGATTCCGGGACTCCGATACTGAAGCTTTCTTT. Amino acids: CSGFRDSDTEAFF.